This TCR beta chain originates from a study of cytomegalovirus exposure and HLA in healthy donors. PCR used 60 Vbeta primers and 13 Jbeta primers. Here immunoSEQ multiplex PCR was the method, and the copy in TCRdb shows in-frame clones only, minus some. The data contain around 140,000 clones, 76% of them singletons. Trimming took off 3 bases at V and 2 bases at J, with 10 bases between the two ends. This CDR3 comprises 14 residues. Germline V CDR1 and CDR2: SGHDT, YYEEEE. This receptor was taken from a man in his forties in good health and CMV-seronegative. V gene TRBV5-6 combines with J gene TRBJ2-3; TRBD2 is a possible D gene (6 bases). The sample consisted of PBMCs. CDR3 sequence reads: CASSWDSLTDTQYF. The CDR3 nucleotides are TGTGCCAGCAGCTGGGACTCCCTCACAGATACGCAGTATTTT.